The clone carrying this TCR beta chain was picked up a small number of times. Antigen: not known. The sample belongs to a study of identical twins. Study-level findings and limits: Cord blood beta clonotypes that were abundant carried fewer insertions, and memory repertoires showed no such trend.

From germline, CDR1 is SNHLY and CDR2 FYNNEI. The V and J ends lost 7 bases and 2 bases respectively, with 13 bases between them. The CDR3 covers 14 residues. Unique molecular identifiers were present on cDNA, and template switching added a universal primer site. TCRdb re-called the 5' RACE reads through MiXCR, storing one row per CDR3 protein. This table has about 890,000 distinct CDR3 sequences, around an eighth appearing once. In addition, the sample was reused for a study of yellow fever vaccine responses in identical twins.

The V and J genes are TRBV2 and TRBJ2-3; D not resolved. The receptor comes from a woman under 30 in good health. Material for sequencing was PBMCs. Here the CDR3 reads CASILEPPTDTQYF. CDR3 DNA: TGTGCCAGCATCCTCGAACCCCCCACAGATACGCAGTATTTT.